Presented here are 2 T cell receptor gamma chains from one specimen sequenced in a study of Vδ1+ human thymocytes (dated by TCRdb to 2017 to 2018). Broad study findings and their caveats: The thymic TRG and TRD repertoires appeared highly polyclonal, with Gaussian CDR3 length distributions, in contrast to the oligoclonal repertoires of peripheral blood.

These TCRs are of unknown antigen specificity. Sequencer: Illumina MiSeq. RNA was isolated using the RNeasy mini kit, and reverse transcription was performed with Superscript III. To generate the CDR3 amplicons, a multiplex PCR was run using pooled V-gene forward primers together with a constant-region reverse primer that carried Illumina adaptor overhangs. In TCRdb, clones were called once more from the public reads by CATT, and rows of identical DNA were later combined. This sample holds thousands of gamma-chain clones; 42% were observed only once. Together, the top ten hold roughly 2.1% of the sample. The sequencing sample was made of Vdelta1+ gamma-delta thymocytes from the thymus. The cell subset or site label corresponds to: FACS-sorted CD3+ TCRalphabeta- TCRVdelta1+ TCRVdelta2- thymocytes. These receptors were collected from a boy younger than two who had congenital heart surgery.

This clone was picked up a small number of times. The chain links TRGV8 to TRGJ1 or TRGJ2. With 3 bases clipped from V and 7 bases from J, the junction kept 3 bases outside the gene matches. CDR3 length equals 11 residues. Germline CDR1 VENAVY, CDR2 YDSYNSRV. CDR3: CATWDEYKKLF. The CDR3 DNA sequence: TGTGCCACCTGGGATGAGTATAAGAAACTCTTT.

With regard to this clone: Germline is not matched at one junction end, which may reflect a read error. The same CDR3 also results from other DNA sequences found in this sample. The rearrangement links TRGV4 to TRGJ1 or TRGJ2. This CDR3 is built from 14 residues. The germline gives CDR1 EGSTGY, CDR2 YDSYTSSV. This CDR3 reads CATWDGPNYYKKLF. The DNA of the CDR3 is TGTGCCACCTGGGATGGGCCAAATTATTATAAGAAACTATTT.